This T cell receptor (beta chain) originates from a study of spatial heterogeneity in lung cancer (dated by TCRdb to 2018 to 2020). General notes on the study: Beta-chain transcripts were consistently detected in greater numbers than alpha-chain transcripts, which likely reflects a higher abundance of beta-chain transcripts. TCR transcript counts in tumor regions correlated strongly with a T cell transcriptional module score from matched bulk RNA-seq. In the raw uncorrected reads, each unique combination of TCR and UMI appeared on average more than ten times. In non-small cell lung cancer, the study made a quantitative comparison of TCR alpha and beta repertoires among multiple tumor regions, matched nontumor lung and blood. Nonsynonymous mutation counts, determined by whole-exome sequencing of tumor tissue, were related to features of the TCR repertoire. Both alpha and beta chains were TCR-sequenced in samples taken at surgery, namely 220 tumor regions, under 80 matched nontumor lung samples and around 53 PBMC samples. Summary of the overall study and its limitations: Confirming at a functional level the hypothesis that regional TCRs recognize regional mutations was considered to require additional single-cell paired TCR alpha and beta sequencing. Counts of ubiquitous and regional expanded TCRs were found to correlate with counts of ubiquitous and regional nonsynonymous mutations, respectively. TCR-seq coverage of tumor T cells was estimated to be only 7% to 7.5% for alpha chains and about 12% for beta chains. The tumor nonsynonymous mutation count correlated with the number of expanded alpha and beta TCRs within the tumor.

CDR1 and CDR2 (DFQATT, SNEGSKA) derive from the germline V gene (reference sequence). Including cysteine and phenylalanine, the CDR3 has 15 amino acids. This entry keeps only the CDR3 DNA: 45 bases, framed from base 1. V is cut by 5 bases and J by 4 bases, and the space between the germline ends is 15 bases. This clonotype is described as large (0.1 to 1%). There is no known antigen for this receptor. No base qualities exist here, and no much larger clone lies one base off it. Receptor amplification or capture employed 5' RACE. This sample was sequenced with a NextSeq 500. To allow correction of PCR and sequencing errors, the TCR library protocol tagged every TCR cDNA molecule with a unique molecular identifier. On the authors' methods: TCR identification, UMI-based error correction and CDR3 extraction were performed with Decombinator tools. TCRs above a frequency of 2 per 1,000, corresponding to the top 1% of the tumor frequency distribution, were defined as expanded. Expanded tumor TCRs were classed as regional if statistically deemed absent (corrected P<0.05) from at least one tumor region, otherwise ubiquitous. Renyi diversity was computed with the R vegan package after each repertoire had been subsampled 100 times to 5,000 TCRs. CDR3 similarity networks were constructed using string-kernel similarity of amino acid triplets, with links drawn between CDR3s whose pairwise similarity was above 0.82. Through fastp at Q25 and MiXCR, TCRdb rebuilt clones from the public reads, retaining in-frame beta chains. A single entry per CDR3 protein holds the most common genes and DNA from its merged rows. The V and J calls come from TCRdb's annotation, not from the publication. This sample is represented by more than 2,500 distinct CDR3 sequences; 25% to 30% of them were singletons. The top ten clonotypes cover 10% to 14% of the sample.

In light of the paper, this sample's time point label describes: sample taken at primary tumor resection. Donors were under 95 patients with early-stage, untreated non-small cell lung cancer from the lung TRACERx cohort. Whole RNA extracted from tumor and nontumor lung tissue, or from cryopreserved PBMC samples, was used for TCR sequencing without cell sorting. Only patients with enough RNA available from two or more tumor regions were chosen for TCR sequencing. Before selection, tumor and adjacent nontumor lung specimens were reviewed by a lung pathologist. This receptor was taken from a female donor with early-stage non-small cell lung cancer. This material consisted of lung tumor tissue, taken at surgery. The rearranged segments are TRBV20-1 and TRBJ2-6; D gene: possibly TRBD1, on 5 matching bases. The sequence in DNA is TGCAGTGCTCCCTTCGTGGGGCTCGGGGCCAACGTCCTGACTTTC. Its translation is CSAPFVGLGANVLTF.